Below, 21 T cell receptor beta chains from the same sample are listed, as sequenced in a study of shared clonotypes between healthy human individuals. Naive CD8 cells were CD45RO-negative, positively selected for CCR7, excluding terminally differentiated effector memory CD45RA+ cells. Only in-frame clones appear in the TCRdb table, and some are missing; sequencing was by immunoSEQ multiplex PCR. The table shows some 1,900,000 clones, with roughly 95% occurring only once. The sequenced material came from naive CD8+ T cells sorted from blood. The source is a man between 18 and 29 years old in good health.

The chain joins TRBV19 to TRBJ1-6; no clear D gene. V was trimmed by 5 bases and J by 3 bases, leaving 14 bases between them. CDR1 and CDR2 (germline): LNHDA, SQIVND (reference sequence). The CDR3 is 16 amino acids. The chain's CDR3 is CASSANREIYNSPLHF. For the CDR3, the DNA is TGTGCCAGTAGTGCTAACCGTGAGATCTATAATTCACCCCTCCACTTT.

The chain uses TRBV9 and TRBJ1-1, with TRBD1 identical over 7 bases. The CDR3 runs 16 residues. The V and J ends lost 0 bases and 0 bases, in that order; junction bases with no gene match: 5. Germline CDR1 SGDLS, CDR2 YYNGEE. The chain's CDR3 is CASSVAQGGVNTEAFF. The CDR3 bases are TGTGCCAGCAGCGTAGCTCAGGGGGGAGTGAACACTGAAGCTTTCTTT.

This sequence joins TRBV28 and TRBJ1-6; no reliable D call. This CDR3 spans 12 amino acids. The germline V gene encodes CDR1 MDHEN and CDR2 SYDVKM. Trimming stripped 6 bases from V and 8 bases from J, with 8 bases between. This CDR3 is CASRPWDSPLHF. The DNA for the CDR3 is TGTGCCAGCAGACCATGGGATTCACCCCTCCACTTT.

This chain joins TRBV9 and TRBJ1-1, with 7 bases that match TRBD1. The V segment lost 1 base and the J segment 3 bases; nucleotides outside the gene matches: 6. CDR1 is SGDLS, CDR2 YYNGEE, per germline. The CDR3 is 15 residues long. CDR3 residues: CASSVTRGRDTEAFF. The CDR3 DNA reads TGTGCCAGCAGCGTAACGAGGGGGCGAGACACTGAAGCTTTCTTT. The full variable domain, in which reference TRBV9 and TRBJ1-1 provide the parts outside the CDR3, is DSGVTQTPKHLITATGQRVTLRCSPRSGDLSVYWYQQSLDQGLQFLIQYYNGEERAKGNILERFSAQQFPDLHSELNLSSLELGDSALYFCASSVTRGRDTEAFFGQGTRLTVV.

The rearrangement links TRBV19 to TRBJ2-7, with D uncertain. Trimming pared 0 bases from V and 3 bases from J, leaving 6 bases between. Germline V gene sequence: CDR1 LNHDA, CDR2 SQIVND (reference sequence). The CDR3 is 13 residues long. The CDR3 coding sequence is TGTGCCAGTAGTATAGACAGCAACTACGAGCAGTACTTC. This gives the protein CASSIDSNYEQYF.

The count of this clone is one. This sample includes further DNA sequences coding for the same CDR3. The V and J genes are TRBV6-5 and TRBJ2-7; D gene unclear. The CDR3 runs to 13 residues. V lost 0 bases, J lost 2 bases, and 5 bases lay in between. Per the germline V gene, CDR1 is MNHEY and CDR2 is SVGAGI. In nucleotides, the CDR3 is TGTGCCAGCAGTTACTCCGGTCCCTACGAGCAGTACTTC. As protein: CASSYSGPYEQYF.

The CDR3 DNA reads TGTGCCAGCAGCCGGAAGATCCCCGGGGAGCTGTTTTTT. Translation gives CASSRKIPGELFF. The genes are TRBV4-2 and TRBJ2-2; unclear D gene. V dropped 4 bases and J dropped 6 bases, with 9 bases sitting between them. The CDR3 length is 13 residues. Per the germline V gene, CDR1 is LGHNA and CDR2 is YNFKEQ.

This clone was recorded only once. V gene TRBV11-3 combines with J gene TRBJ2-1, with TRBD1 matching 8 bases. Germline V gene sequence: CDR1 SGHNT, CDR2 YENEEA. This CDR3 region has 14 residues. V was pared by 1 base and J by 8 bases, with 4 bases of the junction left unmatched. The DNA of the CDR3 is TGTGCCAGCAGCTTAGGGACAGGGACGGATGAGCAGTTCTTC. This codes for CASSLGTGTDEQFF. Full variable domain (outside the CDR3, taken from reference TRBV11-3 and TRBJ2-1): EAGVVQSPRYKIIEKKQPVAFWCNPISGHNTLYWYLQNLGQGPELLIRYENEEAVDDSQLPKDRFSAERLKGVDSTLKIQPAELGDSAVYLCASSLGTGTDEQFFGPGTRLTVL.

The rearrangement links TRBV4-1 to TRBJ2-7; the match to TRBD1 covers 7 bases. The germline V gene encodes CDR1 MGHRA and CDR2 YSYEKL. The trim removed 4 bases at V and 0 bases at J, leaving 12 bases unmatched. This CDR3 region has 17 residues. The DNA for the CDR3 is TGCGCCAGCAGCCGAATAGTAACAGGGGTTGGCTCCTACGAGCAGTACTTC. Its protein product is CASSRIVTGVGSYEQYF.

The rearrangement links TRBV7-2 to TRBJ2-3; D remains ambiguous. The length of the CDR3 is 15 residues. V lost 0 bases to trimming and J lost 3 bases, with 10 bases between them. Per the germline V gene, CDR1 is SGHTA and CDR2 is FQGNSA. This chain's CDR3 is CASSLAGASTDTQYF. The DNA of the CDR3 is TGTGCCAGCAGCTTAGCAGGAGCTAGTACAGATACGCAGTATTTT.

The chain employs TRBV13 and TRBJ2-1; D uncertain. Deletions cut 2 bases from V and 12 bases from J, with 14 bases between. The CDR3 totals 13 residues. Germline CDR1 reads PRHDT; CDR2 reads FYEKMQ (reference sequence). In DNA form, the CDR3 reads TGTGCCAGCAGCTTATACAAGGATCTGGGGCAGTTCTTC. Its protein is CASSLYKDLGQFF.

The sample holds one count of this clone. V and J are TRBV7-8 and TRBJ1-2; no definite D call. There are 12 residues in the CDR3. V dropped 1 base and J dropped 8 bases, with 8 bases sitting between them. The germline V gene has CDR1 SGHVS and CDR2 FQNEAQ. The CDR3 is CASSLGDGGYTF. CDR3 sequence (DNA): TGTGCCAGCAGCTTAGGAGACGGCGGCTACACCTTC.

This chain links TRBV29-1 with TRBJ1-2; TRBD1 matches at 7 bases. CDR3 length: 13 amino acids. Germline loops: CDR1 SQVTM, CDR2 ANQGSEA. The J segment lost 2 bases and the V segment lost 7 bases, leaving 7 bases of the junction unmatched. CDR3: CSALDRLNYGYTF. CDR3 sequence (DNA): TGCAGCGCTTTGGACAGGTTGAACTATGGCTACACCTTC.

This CDR3 is CASSQLFGGATNEQFF. CDR3 nucleotide sequence: TGCGCCAGCAGCCAGTTGTTCGGGGGGGCCACGAATGAGCAGTTCTTC. The genes are TRBV4-1 and TRBJ2-1, with 8 bases fitting TRBD2. Germline V gene sequence: CDR1 MGHRA, CDR2 YSYEKL. The CDR3 runs 16 residues. With V trimmed by 3 bases and J by 7 bases, 11 bases remained unmatched.

Details on this clone: The same CDR3 arises from other DNA sequences in this sample as well. The J gene is TRBJ2-7, the V gene TRBV27, with D perhaps TRBD1 (5 bases). Germline values: CDR1 MNHEY, CDR2 SMNVEV (reference sequence). V was cut by 3 bases and J by 4 bases, with 13 bases left in between. This CDR3 spans 14 amino acids. CDR3 residues: CASSLKGNSYEQYF. The CDR3, as DNA: TGTGCCAGCAGTTTGAAGGGGAATTCTTACGAGCAGTACTTC.

The chain recombines TRBV29-1 with TRBJ2-7; D possibly matches TRBD1 or TRBD2 (5 bases each). Trimming stripped 1 base from V and 7 bases from J, with 8 bases between. This CDR3 contains 11 residues. CDR1 and CDR2 (germline): SQVTM, ANQGSEA. The CDR3 loop reads CSVEAWGEQYF. In nucleotides, the CDR3 is TGCAGCGTTGAAGCGTGGGGGGAGCAGTACTTC.

The V gene is TRBV27, the J gene TRBJ1-1; 7 bases line up with TRBD1. The CDR3 is made up of 14 amino acids. Germline CDR1 is MNHEY and CDR2 is SMNVEV (reference sequence). V lost 6 bases to trimming and J lost 3 bases; unmatched junction nucleotides: 7. The CDR3 reads CASRPLGGDTEAFF. The CDR3 DNA reads as TGTGCCAGCAGGCCTCTAGGGGGCGACACTGAAGCTTTCTTT.

CDR3 DNA sequence: TGTGCCAGCAGTCCACCGGGGGCGGGCACTGAAGCTTTCTTT. Translated: CASSPPGAGTEAFF. The rearrangement links TRBV27 to TRBJ1-1, with a possible D match to TRBD1 (6 bases). V was clipped by 5 bases and J by 4 bases, with 14 bases between them. The V gene's germline CDR1 is MNHEY and CDR2 SMNVEV (reference sequence). The CDR3 has 14 amino acids.

The V gene is TRBV13, the J gene TRBJ2-5; D may be TRBD2 (5 bases). The germline V gene has CDR1 PRHDT and CDR2 FYEKMQ (reference sequence). V was trimmed by 5 bases and J by 2 bases, leaving 15 bases between them. The CDR3 length is 15 residues. The CDR3 spells CASSLRTEPQETQYF. The CDR3 nucleotides are TGTGCCAGCAGCCTAAGGACTGAGCCGCAAGAGACCCAGTACTTC.

The chain employs TRBV19 and TRBJ1-1, with 7 bases identical to TRBD1. The germline CDR1 and CDR2 sequences are LNHDA and SQIVND (reference sequence). V was pared by 6 bases and J by 3 bases, with 7 bases of the junction left unmatched. The CDR3 is 14 amino acids. In DNA form, the CDR3 reads TGTGCCAGTAGCCGAGACAGGGAGTACACTGAAGCTTTCTTT. The encoded protein is CASSRDREYTEAFF.

This chain uses TRBV29-1 with TRBJ2-7; TRBD1 might be the D (6 bases). The CDR3 has 13 residues. Germline lookup yields CDR1 SQVTM and CDR2 ANQGSEA. V was cut by 5 bases and J by 0 bases, with 11 bases left in between. CDR3: CSVTGKSSYEQYF. The CDR3 coding sequence is TGCAGCGTTACAGGGAAAAGCTCCTACGAGCAGTACTTC.